This T cell receptor (beta chain) was profiled in a study of Graves' ophthalmopathy and Graves' hyperthyroidism. Broader study findings: The model achieved about 64% sensitivity and under 75% specificity for ophthalmopathy progression. A roughly 76% specificity and around 89% sensitivity were achieved by a 13-signature model that separated ophthalmopathy from stable hyperthyroidism. Most thyroid clonotypes with frequency above 0.001 were detected in blood too.

Out of about 9.6 ml of fresh peripheral blood, PBMCs were obtained. TCR beta CDR3 regions were amplified from RNA transcripts. RT-PCR in the first round used HTBI primers; a second-round multiplex PCR followed. TCRdb re-called the multiplex PCR reads through MiXCR, storing one row per CDR3 protein. The data hold about 660,000 distinct CDR3 sequences, with about 41% observed a single time. This clonotype has more than one count but fewer than ten. The antigen remains undetermined. The CDR3 sequence is 11 residues long. The V gene's germline CDR1 is LNHNV and CDR2 YYDKDF (reference sequence). The germline V and J ends were trimmed by 4 bases and 11 bases, with 9 bases remaining between them.

Sequences were obtained from peripheral blood. V is TRBV15 and J is TRBJ2-1; D unclear. The clonotype was recovered from an adult man with Graves' ophthalmopathy. In nucleotides, the CDR3 is TGTGCCACCAGCACCGGCGGACAGCAGTTCTTC. The encoded protein is CATSTGGQQFF.